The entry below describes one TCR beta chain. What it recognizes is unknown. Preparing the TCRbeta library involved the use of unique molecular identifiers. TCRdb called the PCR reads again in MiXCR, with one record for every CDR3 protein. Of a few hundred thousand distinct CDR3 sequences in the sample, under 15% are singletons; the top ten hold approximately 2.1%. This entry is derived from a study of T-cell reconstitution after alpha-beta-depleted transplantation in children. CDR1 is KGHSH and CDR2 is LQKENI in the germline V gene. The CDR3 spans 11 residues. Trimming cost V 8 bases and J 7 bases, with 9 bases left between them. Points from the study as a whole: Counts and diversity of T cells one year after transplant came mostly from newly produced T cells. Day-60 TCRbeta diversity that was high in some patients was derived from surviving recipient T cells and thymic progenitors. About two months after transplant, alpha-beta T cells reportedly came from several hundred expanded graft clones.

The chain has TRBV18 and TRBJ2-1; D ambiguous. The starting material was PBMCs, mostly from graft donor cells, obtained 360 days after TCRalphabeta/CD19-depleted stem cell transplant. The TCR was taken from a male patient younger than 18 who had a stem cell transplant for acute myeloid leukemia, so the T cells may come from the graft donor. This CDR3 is CASRGVNEQFF. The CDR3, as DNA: TGTGCCAGCCGTGGGGTTAATGAGCAGTTCTTC.